Sequencing of this T cell receptor beta chain was carried out in a study of blood T cells in healthy people across ages. Germline V gene sequence: CDR1 PRHDT, CDR2 FYEKMQ (reference sequence). The V end lost 6 bases, the J end lost 5 bases, and 13 bases lay between the germline ends. The CDR3 has 13 residues. This clonotype was observed a few times. Primed by a sample-barcoded 5' primer and a J-beta primer mix, a second PCR proceeded for about 6 to 12 cycles. A single record per CDR3 protein comes from TCRdb applying MiXCR to the 5' RACE reads. The sample has roughly 1,100,000 distinct CDR3 sequences; approximately 25% are singletons. Peripheral blood was drawn, around 9.3 milliliters per donor. This same sample was also part of a study on T cells of mothers and their children.

Source material: blood. This rearrangement joins TRBV13 to TRBJ1-2; D remains ambiguous. The TCR sequence derives from a girl aged 2-10 years in good health. The CDR3 sequence: CASSDRQAYGYTF. CDR3 bases: TGTGCCAGCAGTGATAGGCAGGCTTATGGCTACACCTTC.